The next 22 T cell receptor beta chains were all read from a single sample in a study of blood T cell repertoires in COVID-19. Clones were read by immunoSEQ multiplex PCR, and TCRdb kept only the in-frame ones, dropping some. Of 100,000 to 110,000 clones listed, about 82% are singletons. The sample comprised peripheral blood. The receptors were gathered from a man aged 45-65 years with active or convalescent COVID-19.

The rearrangement links TRBV5-1 to TRBJ2-5; 10 bases align to TRBD2. After removal of 6 bases from V and 5 bases from J, the junction contained 10 bases not matched to a gene. Germline V lookup: CDR1 SGHRS, CDR2 YFSETQ. CDR3 size: 15 residues. The CDR3 is CASTRIAGGGETQYF. Written as DNA, the CDR3 is TGCGCCAGCACCAGAATAGCGGGAGGAGGCGAGACCCAGTACTTC.

The chain carries TRBV5-1 and TRBJ1-4; perhaps TRBD1 as D (6 bases). The CDR3 contains 16 residues. CDR1 and CDR2 from the germline V gene are SGHRS and YFSETQ. V lost 4 bases and J 3 bases, leaving 16 bases between the germline ends. Written as DNA, the CDR3 is TGCGCCAGCAGCATCACAGGGATCAGGTCTAATGAAAAACTGTTTTTT. This gives the protein CASSITGIRSNEKLFF.

The chain couples TRBV18 to TRBJ2-1; D remains unclear. Germline CDR1 is KGHSH and CDR2 is LQKENI. The V end lost 3 bases, the J end lost 8 bases, and 11 bases lay between the germline ends. The CDR3 loop spans 13 amino acids. CDR3 protein: CASSPELGHEQFF. CDR3 in DNA: TGTGCCAGCTCACCTGAACTCGGTCATGAGCAGTTCTTC.

The V gene is TRBV9, the J gene TRBJ2-1; 9 nucleotides line up with TRBD2. The length of the CDR3 is 15 residues. The germline V gene encodes CDR1 SGDLS and CDR2 YYNGEE. Germline trimming cut 1 base from V and 4 bases from J; bases unmatched to any gene: 3. DNA for the CDR3: TGTGCCAGCAGCGTATCCAGCGGGAGGTACAATGAGCAGTTCTTC. Translating it yields CASSVSSGRYNEQFF.

The chain couples TRBV7-8 to TRBJ2-7, with a weak D call TRBD2 (5 bases). The CDR3 contains 13 residues. Germline CDR1 is SGHVS and CDR2 is FQNEAQ. V was trimmed by 2 bases and J by 1 base, leaving 6 bases between them. The CDR3 reads CASSLWESYEQYF. The CDR3 bases are TGTGCCAGCAGCTTATGGGAGTCCTACGAGCAGTACTTC. Complete variable domain (other parts from reference TRBV7-8 and TRBJ2-7): GAGVSQSPRYKVAKRGQDVALRCDPISGHVSLFWYQQALGQGPEFLTYFQNEAQLDKSGLPSDRFFAERPEGSVSTLKIQRTQQEDSAVYLCASSLWESYEQYFGPGTRLTVT.

J is TRBJ1-5 and V is TRBV2; the match to TRBD1 covers 7 bases. The CDR3 is 16 amino acids. The junction had 5 bases not matched to a gene; V was cut back by 1 base and J by 2 bases. Germline-derived CDR1 and CDR2 are SNHLY and FYNNEI. CDR3 protein: CASSEDHRGRNQPQHF. The CDR3 DNA reads TGTGCCAGCAGTGAAGATCACAGGGGACGCAATCAGCCCCAGCATTTT.

This rearrangement joins TRBV18 to TRBJ2-2, with D possibly matching TRBD1 (6 bases). The germline V and J ends were trimmed by 1 base and 4 bases, with 13 bases remaining between them. The CDR3 sequence is 16 residues long. Germline values: CDR1 KGHSH, CDR2 LQKENI. DNA for the CDR3: TGTGCCAGCTCACCACGGGCAGGGGAAGGCACCGGGGAGCTGTTTTTT. Protein product: CASSPRAGEGTGELFF.

This clone occurred once. Compared with germline, one end of the junction differs, possibly owing to a read error. J is TRBJ2-1 and V is TRBV20-1; 7 bases align to TRBD2. Germline values: CDR1 DFQATT, CDR2 SNEGSKA (reference sequence). The CDR3 covers 11 residues. Here the CDR3 DNA reads TGCAGTGCTAGTTTCGCGGGAGTCGGTGTCTTC. It encodes CSASFAGVGVF.

The chain is built from TRBV24-1 and TRBJ2-3; D unresolved. The germline gives CDR1 KGHDR, CDR2 SFDVKD. The CDR3 loop spans 11 amino acids. V was cut by 4 bases and J by 4 bases, with 2 bases left in between. The CDR3 reads CATSDADTQYF. The DNA of the CDR3 is TGTGCCACCAGTGACGCAGATACGCAGTATTTT.

The chain couples TRBV6-6 to TRBJ1-1; a weak D match, TRBD1 (5 bases). CDR1 is MNHNY and CDR2 is SVGAGI in the germline V gene (reference sequence). V dropped 2 bases and J dropped 3 bases, with 10 bases sitting between them. The CDR3 contains 14 residues. The CDR3 sequence: CASSYNEGDTEAFF. CDR3 sequence (DNA): TGTGCCAGCAGTTACAATGAAGGGGACACTGAAGCTTTCTTT.

The J gene is TRBJ2-1, the V gene TRBV5-4; 12 bases are shared with TRBD1. Germline values: CDR1 SGHNT, CDR2 YYREEE (reference sequence). The CDR3 is 17 residues long. Germline trimming cut 4 bases from V and 5 bases from J; bases unmatched to any gene: 10. The CDR3 loop reads CASSTQRGDRGHNEQFF. CDR3 DNA: TGTGCCAGCAGCACTCAACGGGGGGACAGGGGGCACAATGAGCAGTTCTTC.

The chain joins TRBV15 to TRBJ1-2; D unclear. The germline V gene encodes CDR1 LNHNV and CDR2 YYDKDF (reference sequence). Trimming stripped 0 bases from V and 4 bases from J, with 15 bases between. This CDR3 contains 16 residues. CDR3 loop: CATSRDVREGSYGYTF. In DNA, the CDR3 is TGTGCCACCAGCAGAGACGTAAGGGAGGGCTCCTATGGCTACACCTTC.

The V gene is TRBV20-1, the J gene TRBJ1-5; D unresolved. V was trimmed by 4 bases and J by 11 bases, leaving 12 bases between them. In germline, CDR1 is DFQATT, CDR2 SNEGSKA (reference sequence). The CDR3 totals 11 residues. In DNA, the CDR3 is TGCAGTGCTATATCACGCGGATCCCAGCATTTT. Encoded protein: CSAISRGSQHF.

The gene calls are TRBV5-8 and TRBJ2-1; D possibly corresponds to TRBD1 (6 bases). The CDR3 contains 12 residues. The V end lost 0 bases, the J end lost 10 bases, and 8 bases lay between the germline ends. Germline V lookup: CDR1 SGHTS, CDR2 YDEGEE. The CDR3 region is CASSLGGREQFF. The CDR3 DNA reads TGTGCCAGCAGCTTGGGGGGGCGGGAGCAGTTCTTC.

The rearrangement uses TRBV6-5 and TRBJ2-7, with 7 bases matching TRBD2. The CDR3 length is 13 residues. The V and J ends lost 6 bases and 4 bases, in that order; junction bases with no gene match: 6. From germline, CDR1 is MNHEY and CDR2 SVGAGI. The CDR3 DNA reads as TGTGCCAGCAGCGACTCCGGGGGGTACGAGCAGTACTTC. It codes for CASSDSGGYEQYF.

The rearrangement uses TRBV20-1 and TRBJ1-5; possible D gene TRBD1, 5 bases. Germline assignment: CDR1 DFQATT and CDR2 SNEGSKA (reference sequence). Trimming took off 3 bases at V and 6 bases at J, with 12 bases between the two ends. This CDR3 comprises 13 residues. The CDR3 DNA reads as TGCAGTGCTAGTCGCAGGGATTTTCAGCCCCAGCATTTT. Its protein is CSASRRDFQPQHF.

V gene TRBV6-5 combines with J gene TRBJ2-3, with 8 bases aligning to TRBD2. Germline loops: CDR1 MNHEY, CDR2 SVGAGI. The CDR3 covers 11 residues. With 6 bases clipped from V and 12 bases from J, the junction kept 5 bases outside the gene matches. DNA for the CDR3: TGTGCCAGCAGAATAAGCGGGAGACAGTATTTT. Translation: CASRISGRQYF.

The V gene is TRBV9, the J gene TRBJ1-1; 7 nucleotides match TRBD1. Germline V CDR1 and CDR2: SGDLS, YYNGEE. The CDR3 loop spans 15 amino acids. The V segment lost 4 bases and the J segment 0 bases; nucleotides outside the gene matches: 6. The DNA of the CDR3 is TGTGCCAGCAGCCCGGGGACAGCAATGAACACTGAAGCTTTCTTT. Translation: CASSPGTAMNTEAFF.

The chain recombines TRBV28 with TRBJ2-7; 8 bases are shared with TRBD1. Germline values: CDR1 MDHEN, CDR2 SYDVKM. Trimming at V came to 4 bases and at J to 6 bases, leaving 2 bases not matched to a gene. This CDR3 is 12 amino acids long. The DNA for the CDR3 is TGTGCCAGCAGTTCCGACAGGGGCGAGCAGTACTTC. This sequence encodes CASSSDRGEQYF.

This clone turned up a few times. CDR3 loop: CASRINRNTEAFF. Here the CDR3 DNA reads TGTGCCAGCAGGATAAACAGGAACACTGAAGCTTTCTTT. The chain links TRBV2 to TRBJ1-1; D call uncertain. Trimming pared 6 bases from V and 1 base from J, leaving 9 bases between. The CDR3 runs to 13 residues. CDR1 and CDR2 from the germline V gene are SNHLY and FYNNEI.

V gene TRBV7-9 combines with J gene TRBJ2-1, with TRBD2 matching over 7 bases. Per germline, CDR1 SEHNR and CDR2 FQNEAQ (reference sequence). V shed 1 base and J 10 bases; nucleotides not matched to a gene: 7. The CDR3 totals 14 residues. The chain's CDR3 is CASSLGGSSGEQFF. For the CDR3, the DNA is TGTGCCAGCAGCTTAGGGGGTTCTAGCGGCGAGCAGTTCTTC.

The rearrangement uses TRBV4-1 and TRBJ2-7; 8 bases are shared with TRBD1. CDR1 MGHRA and CDR2 YSYEKL come from the germline V gene. The CDR3 runs to 15 residues. J was trimmed by 0 bases and V by 3 bases; bases with no gene match: 4. CDR3 sequence reads: CASSQGQASSYEQYF. The CDR3 region has the DNA TGCGCCAGCAGCCAGGGACAGGCGAGCTCCTACGAGCAGTACTTC.